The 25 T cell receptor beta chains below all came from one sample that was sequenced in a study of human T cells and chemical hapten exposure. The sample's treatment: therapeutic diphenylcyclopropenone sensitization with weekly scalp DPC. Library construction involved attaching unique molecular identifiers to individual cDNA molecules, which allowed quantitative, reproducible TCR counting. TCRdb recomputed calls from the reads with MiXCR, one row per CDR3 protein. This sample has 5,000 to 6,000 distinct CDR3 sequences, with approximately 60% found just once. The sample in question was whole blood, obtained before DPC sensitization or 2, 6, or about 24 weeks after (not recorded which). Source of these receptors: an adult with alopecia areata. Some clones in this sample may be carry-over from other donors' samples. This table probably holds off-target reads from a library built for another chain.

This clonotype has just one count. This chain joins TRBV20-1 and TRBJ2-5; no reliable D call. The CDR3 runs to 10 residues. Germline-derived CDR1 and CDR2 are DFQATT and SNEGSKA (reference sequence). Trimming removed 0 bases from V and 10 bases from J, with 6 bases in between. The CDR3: CSARDRVQYF. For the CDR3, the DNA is TGCAGTGCTAGAGATCGGGTCCAGTACTTC.

As DNA, the CDR3 is TGTGCTAGTGGCCGAACATCGAACACTGAAGCTTTCTTT. Encoded protein: CASGRTSNTEAFF. The chain carries TRBV12-5 and TRBJ1-1; D is uncertain. Per germline, CDR1 LGHNT and CDR2 FRNRAP. This CDR3 has 13 residues. V shed 6 bases and J shed 1 base, with 9 bases lying between them.

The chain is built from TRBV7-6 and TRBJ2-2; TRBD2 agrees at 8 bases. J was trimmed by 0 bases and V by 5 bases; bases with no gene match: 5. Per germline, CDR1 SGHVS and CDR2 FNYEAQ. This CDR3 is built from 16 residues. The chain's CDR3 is CASSIYSGTNTGELFF. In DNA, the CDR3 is TGTGCCAGCAGCATATATAGCGGGACGAACACCGGGGAGCTGTTTTTT.

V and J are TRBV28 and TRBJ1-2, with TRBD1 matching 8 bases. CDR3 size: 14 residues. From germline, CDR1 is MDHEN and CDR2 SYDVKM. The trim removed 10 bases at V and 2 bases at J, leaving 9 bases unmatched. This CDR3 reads CAIPRTGTNYGYTF. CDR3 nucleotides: TGTGCCATTCCCAGGACAGGGACGAACTATGGCTACACCTTC.

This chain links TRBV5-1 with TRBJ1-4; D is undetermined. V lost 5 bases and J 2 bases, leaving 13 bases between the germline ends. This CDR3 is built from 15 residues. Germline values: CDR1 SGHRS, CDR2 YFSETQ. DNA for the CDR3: TGCGCCAGCAGTTCGAGGGCGGGTACTAATGAAAAACTGTTTTTT. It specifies CASSSRAGTNEKLFF.

The CDR3 DNA is TGTGCCAGCAGTGGACAGGACCGAATCTTGGGGCAGTTCTTC. Translating gives CASSGQDRILGQFF. The V and J genes are TRBV28 and TRBJ2-1; 7 nucleotides line up with TRBD1. The junction had 13 bases not matched to a gene; V was cut back by 5 bases and J by 12 bases. CDR1 and CDR2 from the germline V gene are MDHEN and SYDVKM. The CDR3 runs to 14 residues.

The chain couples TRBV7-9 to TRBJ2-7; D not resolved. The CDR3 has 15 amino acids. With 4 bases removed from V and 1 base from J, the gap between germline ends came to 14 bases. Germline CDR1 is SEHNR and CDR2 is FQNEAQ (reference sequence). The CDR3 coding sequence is TGTGCCAGCAGCTCCCCTGTCAAGGCGTCCTACGAGCAGTACTTC. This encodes CASSSPVKASYEQYF.

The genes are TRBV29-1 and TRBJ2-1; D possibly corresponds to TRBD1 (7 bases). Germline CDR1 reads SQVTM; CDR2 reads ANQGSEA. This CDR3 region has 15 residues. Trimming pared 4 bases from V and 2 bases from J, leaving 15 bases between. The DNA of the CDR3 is TGCAGCGTTGTCAGGGGGACTGCCCCCTACAATGAGCAGTTCTTC. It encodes CSVVRGTAPYNEQFF.

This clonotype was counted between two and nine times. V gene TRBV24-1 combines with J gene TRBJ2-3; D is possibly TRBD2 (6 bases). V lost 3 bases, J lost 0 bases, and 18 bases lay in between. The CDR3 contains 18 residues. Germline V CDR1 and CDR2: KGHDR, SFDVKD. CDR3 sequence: CATSDPLGRTSSTDTQYF. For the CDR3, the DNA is TGTGCCACCAGTGATCCCCTGGGGAGGACCTCTAGCACAGATACGCAGTATTTT.

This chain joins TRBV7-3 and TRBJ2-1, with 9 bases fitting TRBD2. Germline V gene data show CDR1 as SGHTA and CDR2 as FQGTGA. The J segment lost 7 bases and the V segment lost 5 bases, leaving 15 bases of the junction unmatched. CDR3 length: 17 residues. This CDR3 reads CASSLYPGTSRWNEQFF. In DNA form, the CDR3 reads TGTGCCAGCAGCCTGTACCCCGGGACTAGCAGATGGAATGAGCAGTTCTTC.

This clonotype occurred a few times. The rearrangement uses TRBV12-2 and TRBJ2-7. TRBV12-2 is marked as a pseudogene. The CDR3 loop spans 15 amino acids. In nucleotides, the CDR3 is TGTGCAAGTCGCTTAGCGGCCGAGAGTACCTACGAGCAGTACTTC. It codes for CASRLAAESTYEQYF.

The CDR3 DNA sequence: TGTGCCAGTGCTACCGGGACTAGCGGCTACGAGCAGTACTTC. Amino acid sequence: CASATGTSGYEQYF. The chain employs TRBV2 and TRBJ2-7, with 11 nucleotides matching TRBD2. The CDR3 sequence is 14 residues long. V was pared by 9 bases and J by 3 bases, with 7 bases of the junction left unmatched. The germline V gene encodes CDR1 SNHLY and CDR2 FYNNEI.

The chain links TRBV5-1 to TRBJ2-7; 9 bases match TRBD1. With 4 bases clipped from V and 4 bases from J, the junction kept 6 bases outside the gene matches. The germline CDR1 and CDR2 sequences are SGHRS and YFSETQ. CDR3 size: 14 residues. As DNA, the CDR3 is TGCGCCAGCAGCCCCGGGACAGGGAGGTACGAGCAGTACTTC. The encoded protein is CASSPGTGRYEQYF.

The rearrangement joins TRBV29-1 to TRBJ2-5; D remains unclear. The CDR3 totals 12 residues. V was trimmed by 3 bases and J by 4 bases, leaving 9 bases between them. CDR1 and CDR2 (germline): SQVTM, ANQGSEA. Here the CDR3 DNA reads TGCAGCGTTGACCCGGTCGGAGAGACCCAGTACTTC. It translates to CSVDPVGETQYF.

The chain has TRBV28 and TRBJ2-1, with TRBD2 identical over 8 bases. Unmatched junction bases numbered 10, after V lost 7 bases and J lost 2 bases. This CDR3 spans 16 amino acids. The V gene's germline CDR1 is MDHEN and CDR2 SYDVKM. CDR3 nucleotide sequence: TGTGCCAGCACCCTTCGGGCGGGAGGAACCTACAATGAGCAGTTCTTC. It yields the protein CASTLRAGGTYNEQFF.

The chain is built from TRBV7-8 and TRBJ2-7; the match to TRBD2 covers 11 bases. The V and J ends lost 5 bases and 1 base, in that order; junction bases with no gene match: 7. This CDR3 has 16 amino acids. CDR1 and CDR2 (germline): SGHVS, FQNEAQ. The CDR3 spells CASSPRTSGLSYEQYF. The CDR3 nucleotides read TGTGCCAGCAGCCCACGGACTAGCGGGCTGTCCTACGAGCAGTACTTC.

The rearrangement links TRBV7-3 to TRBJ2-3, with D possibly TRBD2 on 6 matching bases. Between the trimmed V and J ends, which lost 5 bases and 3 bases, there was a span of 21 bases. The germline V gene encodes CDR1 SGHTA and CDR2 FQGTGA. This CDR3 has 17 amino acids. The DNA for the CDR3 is TGTGCCAGCAGCCACGGGACTCCCCCCGTAGGGACAGATACGCAGTATTTT. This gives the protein CASSHGTPPVGTDTQYF.

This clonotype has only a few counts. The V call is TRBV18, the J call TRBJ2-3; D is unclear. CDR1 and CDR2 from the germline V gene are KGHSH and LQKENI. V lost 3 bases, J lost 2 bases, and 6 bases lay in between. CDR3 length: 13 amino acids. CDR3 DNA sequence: TGTGCCAGCTCACCTCGGCCCACAGATACGCAGTATTTT. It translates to CASSPRPTDTQYF.

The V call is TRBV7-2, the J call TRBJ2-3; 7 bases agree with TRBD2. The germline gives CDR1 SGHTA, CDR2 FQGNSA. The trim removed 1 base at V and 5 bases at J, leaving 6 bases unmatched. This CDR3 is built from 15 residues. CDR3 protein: CASSLGASGLDTQYF. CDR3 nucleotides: TGTGCCAGCAGCTTAGGGGCTAGCGGATTAGATACGCAGTATTTT.

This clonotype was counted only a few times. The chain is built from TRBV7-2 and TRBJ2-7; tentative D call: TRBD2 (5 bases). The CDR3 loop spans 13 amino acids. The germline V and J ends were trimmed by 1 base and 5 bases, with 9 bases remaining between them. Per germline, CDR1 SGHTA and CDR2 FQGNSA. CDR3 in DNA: TGTGCCAGCAGCTTAGATTGGGGAGACGAGCAGTACTTC. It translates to CASSLDWGDEQYF.

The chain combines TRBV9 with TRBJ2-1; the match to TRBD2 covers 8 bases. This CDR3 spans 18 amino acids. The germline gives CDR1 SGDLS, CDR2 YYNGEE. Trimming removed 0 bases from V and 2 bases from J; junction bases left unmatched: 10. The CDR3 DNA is TGTGCCAGCAGCGTAGCCCCCCCGGGACTAGGGGCCTACAATGAGCAGTTCTTC. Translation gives CASSVAPPGLGAYNEQFF.

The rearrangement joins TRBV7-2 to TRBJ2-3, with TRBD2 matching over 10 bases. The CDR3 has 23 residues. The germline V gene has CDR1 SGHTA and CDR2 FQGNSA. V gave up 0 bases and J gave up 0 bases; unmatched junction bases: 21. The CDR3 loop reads CASSLALRGVRTSGRASTDTQYF. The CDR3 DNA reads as TGTGCCAGCAGCTTAGCCCTCCGGGGGGTGCGGACTAGCGGTAGAGCTAGCACAGATACGCAGTATTTT.

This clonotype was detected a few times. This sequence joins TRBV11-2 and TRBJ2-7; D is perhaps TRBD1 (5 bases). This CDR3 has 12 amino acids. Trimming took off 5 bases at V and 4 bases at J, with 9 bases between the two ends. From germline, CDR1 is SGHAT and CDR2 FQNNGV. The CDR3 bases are TGTGCCAGCAGCCCCGCAGGGTACGAGCAGTACTTC. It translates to CASSPAGYEQYF.

The DNA for the CDR3 is TGTGCCAGCAGCTTAATAGGGACCCAAAGTAGTGAGCAGTTCTTC. This gives the protein CASSLIGTQSSEQFF. The J gene is TRBJ2-1, the V gene TRBV7-8, with D perhaps being TRBD1 or TRBD2 (5 bases each). This CDR3 region has 15 residues. Germline V gene data show CDR1 as SGHVS and CDR2 as FQNEAQ. With 2 bases removed from V and 9 bases from J, the gap between germline ends came to 17 bases.

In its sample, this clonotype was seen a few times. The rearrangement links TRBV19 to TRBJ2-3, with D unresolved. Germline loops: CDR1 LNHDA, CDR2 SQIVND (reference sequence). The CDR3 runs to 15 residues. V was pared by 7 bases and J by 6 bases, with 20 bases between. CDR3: CASTNRASNFDTQYF. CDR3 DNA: TGTGCCAGTACCAACCGGGCCTCAAATTTTGATACGCAGTATTTT.